This TCR beta chain was captured in a study of shared clonotypes between healthy human individuals. In the study overall: Per donor, three plates held CD4 naive cells, three held CD4 memory, two held CD8 naive and one held CD8 memory.

Researchers divided each subset's genomic DNA evenly across several immunoSEQ plates. Here immunoSEQ multiplex PCR was the method, and the copy in TCRdb shows in-frame clones only, minus some. Among more than 900,000 clones, about 80% were seen once, and the ten largest hold around 0.6%. This clone showed up just a few times. The antigen is not known. Sequence at one end of the junction differs from germline and may be a read error. Study-wide results and caveats: Clonotypes that were shared across a handful of donors made up 4% to 6% of naive CD4 clonotypes. Compared with memory subsets, naive subsets generally had larger estimated richness.

The CDR3 runs to 14 residues. CDR1 SGHAT and CDR2 FQNNGV come from the germline V gene. The origin of this receptor is a man between 18 and 35 years old in good health. Some clones in this sample may be carry-over from other donors' samples. Material for sequencing was memory CD4+ T cells from PBMCs. Subset: CD45RA-negative fraction. V gene TRBV11-2 combines with J gene TRBJ2-3; D may be TRBD1 (7 bases). CDR3 coding DNA: TGTGCCAGCAGCTTACAGGGGGGCACAGATGCGCAGTATTTT. It is translated as CASSLQGGTDAQYF.